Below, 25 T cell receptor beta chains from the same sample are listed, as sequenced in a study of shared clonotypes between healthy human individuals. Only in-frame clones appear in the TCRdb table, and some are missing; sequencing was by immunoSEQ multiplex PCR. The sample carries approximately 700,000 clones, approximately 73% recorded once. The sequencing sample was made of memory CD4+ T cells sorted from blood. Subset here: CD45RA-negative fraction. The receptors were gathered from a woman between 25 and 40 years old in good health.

The chain's CDR3 is CASSLDSFGAWGAFF. The CDR3 nucleotides read TGTGCCAGCAGCTTAGACAGCTTTGGGGCCTGGGGAGCTTTCTTT. The V call is TRBV11-2, the J call TRBJ1-1; TRBD1 is a possible D gene (5 bases). CDR1 is SGHAT and CDR2 is FQNNGV in the germline V gene. The CDR3 sequence is 15 residues long. The ends were cut back, 0 bases at V and 10 bases at J, with 18 bases in the middle.

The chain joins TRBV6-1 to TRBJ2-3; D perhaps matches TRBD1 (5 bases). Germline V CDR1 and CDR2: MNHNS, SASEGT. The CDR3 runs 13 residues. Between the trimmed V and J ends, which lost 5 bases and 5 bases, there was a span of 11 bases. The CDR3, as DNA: TGTGCCAGCAGTTCCAGGGCCGGAGATACGCAGTATTTT. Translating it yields CASSSRAGDTQYF.

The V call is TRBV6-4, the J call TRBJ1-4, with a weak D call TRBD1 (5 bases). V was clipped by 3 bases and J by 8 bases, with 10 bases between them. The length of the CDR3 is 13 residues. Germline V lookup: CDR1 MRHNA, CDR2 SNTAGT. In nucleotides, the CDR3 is TGTGCCAGCAGTGAAACCTGGGGGGAAAAACTGTTTTTT. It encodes CASSETWGEKLFF.

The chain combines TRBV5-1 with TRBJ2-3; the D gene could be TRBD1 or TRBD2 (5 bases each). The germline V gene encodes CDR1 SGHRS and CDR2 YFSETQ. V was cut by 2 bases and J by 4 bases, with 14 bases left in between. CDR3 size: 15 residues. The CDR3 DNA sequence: TGCGCCAGCAGCTTTTTGGGGGACGCACCAGATACGCAGTATTTT. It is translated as CASSFLGDAPDTQYF.

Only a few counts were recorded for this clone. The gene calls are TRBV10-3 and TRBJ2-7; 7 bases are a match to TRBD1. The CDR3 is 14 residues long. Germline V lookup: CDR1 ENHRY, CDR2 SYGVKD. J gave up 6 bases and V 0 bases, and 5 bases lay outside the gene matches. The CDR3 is CAISESDRFSEQYF. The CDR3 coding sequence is TGTGCCATCAGTGAGTCGGACAGGTTCAGCGAGCAGTACTTC.

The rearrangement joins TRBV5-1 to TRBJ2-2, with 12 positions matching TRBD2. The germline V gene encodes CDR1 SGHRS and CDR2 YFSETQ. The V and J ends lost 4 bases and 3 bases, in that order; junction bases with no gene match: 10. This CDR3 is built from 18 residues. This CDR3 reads CASSAKTSGGPDTGELFF. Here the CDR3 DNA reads TGCGCCAGCAGCGCTAAGACTAGCGGGGGCCCGGACACCGGGGAGCTGTTTTTT.

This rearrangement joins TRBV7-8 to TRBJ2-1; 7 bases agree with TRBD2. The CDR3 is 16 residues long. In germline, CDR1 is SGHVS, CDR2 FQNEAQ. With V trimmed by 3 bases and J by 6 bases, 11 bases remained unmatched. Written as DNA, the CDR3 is TGTGCCAGCAGCTTCACCTCCGCGGGAGCCGGCAATGAGCAGTTCTTC. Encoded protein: CASSFTSAGAGNEQFF.

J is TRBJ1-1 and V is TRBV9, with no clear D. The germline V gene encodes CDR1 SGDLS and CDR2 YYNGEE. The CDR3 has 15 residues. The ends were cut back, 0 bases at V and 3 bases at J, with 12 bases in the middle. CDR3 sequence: CASSVDPGMDTEAFF. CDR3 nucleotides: TGTGCCAGCAGCGTAGATCCGGGCATGGACACTGAAGCTTTCTTT.

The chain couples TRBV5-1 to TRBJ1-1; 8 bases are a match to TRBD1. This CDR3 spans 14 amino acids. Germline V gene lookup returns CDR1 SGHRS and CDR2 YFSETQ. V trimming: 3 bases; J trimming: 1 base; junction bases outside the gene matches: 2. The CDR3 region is CASSYGQGNTEAFF. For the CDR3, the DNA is TGCGCCAGCAGCTATGGACAGGGGAACACTGAAGCTTTCTTT.

Written as DNA, the CDR3 is TGCGCCAGCAGTCAACAGTCCGACAATGAGCAGTTCTTC. Amino acid sequence: CASSQQSDNEQFF. This chain connects TRBV5-1 to TRBJ2-1; D not resolved. The CDR3 covers 13 residues. V was cut by 5 bases and J by 5 bases, with 11 bases left in between. Germline V gene lookup returns CDR1 SGHRS and CDR2 YFSETQ.

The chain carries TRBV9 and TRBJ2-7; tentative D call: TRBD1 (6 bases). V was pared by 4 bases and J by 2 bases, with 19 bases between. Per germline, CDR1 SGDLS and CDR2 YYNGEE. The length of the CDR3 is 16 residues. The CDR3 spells CASSLNTGTPPYEQYF. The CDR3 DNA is TGTGCCAGCAGCCTCAATACCGGGACACCACCCTACGAGCAGTACTTC.

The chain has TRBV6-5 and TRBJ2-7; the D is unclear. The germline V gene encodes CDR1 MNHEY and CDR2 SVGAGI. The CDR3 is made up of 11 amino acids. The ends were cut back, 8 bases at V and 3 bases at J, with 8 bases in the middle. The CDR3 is CASRAFYEQYF. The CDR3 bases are TGTGCCAGCCGGGCCTTCTACGAGCAGTACTTC.

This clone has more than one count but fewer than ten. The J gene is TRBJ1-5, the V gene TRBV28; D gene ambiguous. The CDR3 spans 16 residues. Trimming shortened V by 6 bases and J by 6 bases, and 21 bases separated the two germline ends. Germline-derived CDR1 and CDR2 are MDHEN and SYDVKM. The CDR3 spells CASRSLLDWRVQPQHF. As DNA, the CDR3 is TGTGCCAGCAGATCTTTACTGGACTGGAGGGTTCAGCCCCAGCATTTT.

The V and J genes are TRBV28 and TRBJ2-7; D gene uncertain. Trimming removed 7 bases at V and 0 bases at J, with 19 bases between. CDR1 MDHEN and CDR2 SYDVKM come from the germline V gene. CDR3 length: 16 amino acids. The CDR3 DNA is TGTGCCAGCACTACAGCCGGCGAGTTAAACTCCTACGAGCAGTACTTC. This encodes CASTTAGELNSYEQYF.

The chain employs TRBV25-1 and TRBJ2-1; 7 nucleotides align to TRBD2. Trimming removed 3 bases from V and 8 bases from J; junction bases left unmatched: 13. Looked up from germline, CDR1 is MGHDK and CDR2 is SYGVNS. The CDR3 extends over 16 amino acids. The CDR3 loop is CASSDSTGGQLDEQFF. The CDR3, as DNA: TGTGCCAGCAGTGACAGTACGGGAGGCCAGTTAGATGAGCAGTTCTTC. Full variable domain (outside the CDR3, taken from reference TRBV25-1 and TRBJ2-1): EADIYQTPRYLVIGTGKKITLECSQTMGHDKMYWYQQDPGMELHLIHYSYGVNSTEKGDLSSESTVSRIRTEHFPLTLESARPSHTSQYLCASSDSTGGQLDEQFFGPGTRLTVL.

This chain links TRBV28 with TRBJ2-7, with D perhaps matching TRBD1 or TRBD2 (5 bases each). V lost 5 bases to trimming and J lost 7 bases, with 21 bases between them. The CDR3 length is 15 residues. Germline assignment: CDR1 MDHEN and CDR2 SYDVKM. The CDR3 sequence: CASSMPGPTTREQYF. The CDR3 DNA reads TGTGCCAGCAGTATGCCGGGACCGACTACGAGGGAGCAGTACTTC.

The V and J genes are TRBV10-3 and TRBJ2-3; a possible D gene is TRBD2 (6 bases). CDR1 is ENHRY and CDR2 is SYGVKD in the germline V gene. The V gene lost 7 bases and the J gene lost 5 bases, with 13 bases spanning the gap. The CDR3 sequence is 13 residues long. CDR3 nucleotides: TGTGCCATCAAGCGGGCTCCGGAAGATACGCAGTATTTT. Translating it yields CAIKRAPEDTQYF.

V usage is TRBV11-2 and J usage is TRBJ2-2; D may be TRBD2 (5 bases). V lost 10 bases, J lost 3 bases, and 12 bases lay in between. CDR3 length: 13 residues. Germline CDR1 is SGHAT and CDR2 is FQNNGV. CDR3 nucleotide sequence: TGTGCCACGGGCGGACTTGACACCGGGGAGCTGTTTTTT. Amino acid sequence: CATGGLDTGELFF.

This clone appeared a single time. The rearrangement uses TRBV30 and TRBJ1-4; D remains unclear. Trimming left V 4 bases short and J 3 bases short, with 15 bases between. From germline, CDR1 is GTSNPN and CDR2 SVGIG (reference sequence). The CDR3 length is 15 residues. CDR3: CAWTLGSSSNEKLFF. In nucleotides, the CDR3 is TGTGCCTGGACATTGGGTAGTAGTTCTAATGAAAAACTGTTTTTT.

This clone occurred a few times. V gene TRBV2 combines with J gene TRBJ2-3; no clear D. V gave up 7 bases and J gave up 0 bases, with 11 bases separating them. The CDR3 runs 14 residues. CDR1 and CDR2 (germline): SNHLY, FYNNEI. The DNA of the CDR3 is TGTGCCAGCATCGGGCACACAAGCACAGATACGCAGTATTTT. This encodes CASIGHTSTDTQYF.

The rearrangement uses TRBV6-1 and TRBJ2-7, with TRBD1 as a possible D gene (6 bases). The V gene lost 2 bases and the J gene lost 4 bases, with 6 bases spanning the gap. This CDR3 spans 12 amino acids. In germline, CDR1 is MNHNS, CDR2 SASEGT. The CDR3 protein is CASSERGYEQYF. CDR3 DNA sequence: TGTGCCAGCAGTGAAAGGGGGTACGAGCAGTACTTC.

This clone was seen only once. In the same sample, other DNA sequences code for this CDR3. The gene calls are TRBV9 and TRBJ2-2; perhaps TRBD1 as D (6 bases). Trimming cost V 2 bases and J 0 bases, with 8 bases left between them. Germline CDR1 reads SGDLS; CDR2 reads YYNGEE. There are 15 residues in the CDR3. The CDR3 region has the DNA TGTGCCAGCAGCGTTCAGGGGTCGAACACCGGGGAGCTGTTTTTT. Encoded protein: CASSVQGSNTGELFF.

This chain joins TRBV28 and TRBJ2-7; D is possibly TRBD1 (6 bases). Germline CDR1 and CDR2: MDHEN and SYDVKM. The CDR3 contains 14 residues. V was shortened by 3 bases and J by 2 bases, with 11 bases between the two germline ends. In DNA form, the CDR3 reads TGTGCCAGCAGTTTGGACAGTCTAACCTACGAGCAGTACTTC. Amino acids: CASSLDSLTYEQYF.

CDR3: CASSLTGAGVLHEQYF. The DNA of the CDR3 is TGTGCCAGCAGTTTAACCGGGGCGGGAGTACTCCACGAGCAGTACTTC. The chain links TRBV28 to TRBJ2-7, with 7 bases aligning to TRBD2. CDR1 is MDHEN, CDR2 SYDVKM, per germline. This CDR3 has 16 residues. V lost 2 bases, J lost 5 bases, and 12 bases stayed unmatched.

The CDR3 nucleotides are TGTGCCAGTAGTATTCTGGACCGGCCGGAGACCCAGTACTTC. Amino acid sequence: CASSILDRPETQYF. The J gene is TRBJ2-5, the V gene TRBV19; D is unclear. This CDR3 comprises 14 residues. The V and J ends lost 3 bases and 5 bases respectively, with 13 bases between them. CDR1 is LNHDA, CDR2 SQIVND, per germline (reference sequence).